This T cell receptor (beta chain) appears in the sequencing data of a study of follicular helper T cells after annual influenza vaccination. Across the whole study: Some donors were sampled over the 2013-2014, 2014-2015 and 2015-2016 vaccinations. Findings of the study overall: Just roughly 9-22% of cells analyzed had recovered productive TCRB sequences. Day 7 ICOS+CD38+ clones later appeared mostly in ICOS-CD38- cTfh.

The repertoire was sequenced with immunoSEQ multiplex PCR; TCRdb's copy has only in-frame clones and lacks some. The sample gives about 16,000 clones, less than 85% of which show up once; about 1.3% is in the top ten. Germline CDR1 is SGHVS and CDR2 is FNYEAQ. This CDR3 spans 16 amino acids. V was pared by 3 bases and J by 1 base, with 1 base of the junction left unmatched. Comment on this clone: Its antigen is undetermined.

Time point noted: 2014-2015 season, 7 days after vaccination. Excluded were substance abuse, HIV/AIDS, active cancer, immunomodulatory drugs and active illness. The V call is TRBV7-6, the J call TRBJ2-2; 11 bases line up with TRBD2. This clonotype was obtained from an adult who received the influenza vaccine. The sample here was CXCR5+ CD38- circulating T follicular helper cells from blood, taken 7 days after influenza vaccination. Subset reported: circulating Tfh, non-naive CD4+CXCR5+PD-1+ (ICOS+CD38+ or ICOS-CD38-). The CDR3 spells CASSFGTSGNTGELFF. CDR3 nucleotide sequence: TGTGCCAGCAGCTTCGGGACTAGCGGGAACACCGGGGAGCTGTTTTTT.